This T cell receptor beta chain was recovered during a study of T cells in Graves' hyperthyroidism and ophthalmopathy. Notes on the study in general: Ophthalmopathy cases were set apart from stable hyperthyroidism by a 13 V-J model.

Ophthalmopathy patients had moderate-to-severe active disease, CAS ≥3, NOSPECS ≥4, and disease duration under 3 months. For the diagnoses, clinical symptoms, serum thyroxine and TRAb, thyroid ultrasound and orbital computed tomography were used. Fresh 10 ml peripheral blood yielded PBMCs. CDR3 length equals 12 residues. CDR1 and CDR2 (germline): SGHAT, FQNNGV. Trimming removed 3 bases from V and 11 bases from J, with 13 bases in between. Many counts were recorded for this clonotype. Antigen: not known. Authors of the study amplified TCR beta CDR3 regions from RNA transcripts. The study used the HTBI primer set for a first-round RT-PCR of the TCR CDR3. TCRdb recomputed calls from the multiplex PCR reads with MiXCR, one row per CDR3 protein. Of around 300,000 distinct CDR3 sequences in the sample, roughly 13% were seen once.

The TCR comes from a woman between 40 and 50 years old with Graves' ophthalmopathy. This chain connects TRBV11-2 to TRBJ1-1; D perhaps matches TRBD1 (5 bases). Sequenced material: blood. This chain's CDR3 is CASSFQGVGAFF. In nucleotides, the CDR3 is TGTGCCAGCAGCTTTCAAGGGGTGGGGGCTTTCTTT.